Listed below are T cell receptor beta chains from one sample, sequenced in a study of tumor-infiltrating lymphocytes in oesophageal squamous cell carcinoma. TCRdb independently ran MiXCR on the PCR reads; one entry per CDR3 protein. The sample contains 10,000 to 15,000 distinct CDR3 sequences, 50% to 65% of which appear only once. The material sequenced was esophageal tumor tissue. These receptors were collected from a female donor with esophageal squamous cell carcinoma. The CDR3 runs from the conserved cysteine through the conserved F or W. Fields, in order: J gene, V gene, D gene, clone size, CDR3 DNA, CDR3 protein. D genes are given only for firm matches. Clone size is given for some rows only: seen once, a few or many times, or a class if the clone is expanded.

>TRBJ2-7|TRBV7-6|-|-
TGTGCCAGCAGCCGTTCAATCGTTTCCTACGAGCAGTACTTC
CASSRSIVSYEQYF
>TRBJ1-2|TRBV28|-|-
TGTGCCTCGGGGATTGGCTATGGCTACACCTTC
CASGIGYGYTF
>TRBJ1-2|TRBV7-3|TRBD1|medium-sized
TGTGCCAGCAGCTTGAAACAGGGGGGTCGGAATGTTAACACCTTC
CASSLKQGGRNVNTF
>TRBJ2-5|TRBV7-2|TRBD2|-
TGTGCCAGCAGCTTAAGCCTAGCGGGGTTGGGAGAGACCCAGTACTTC
CASSLSLAGLGETQYF
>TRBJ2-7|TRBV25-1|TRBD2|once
TGTGCCAGCAATGTGGCGGGAGGAGTCGGTGAGCAGTACTTC
CASNVAGGVGEQYF
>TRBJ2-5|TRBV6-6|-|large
TGTGCCAGCAGTTACTCGGGGGGAGGAGAGACCCAGTACTTC
CASSYSGGGETQYF
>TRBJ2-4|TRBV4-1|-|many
TGCGCCAGCAGCCAAGGGGGGGCTACATGGGACATTCAGTACTTC
CASSQGGATWDIQYF
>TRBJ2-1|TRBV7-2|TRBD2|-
TGTGCCAGCAGCCCTTGGTCGGGGGGGAGCTCCTACAATGAGCAGTTCTTC
CASSPWSGGSSYNEQFF
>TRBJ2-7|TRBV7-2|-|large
TGTGCCAGCAGCTTAACTAGCATTGAGCAGTACTTC
CASSLTSIEQYF
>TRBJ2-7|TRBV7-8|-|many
TGTGCCAGCAGCTTAGGGCCAGGGAACTACGAGCAGTACTTC
CASSLGPGNYEQYF
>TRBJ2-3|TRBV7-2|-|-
TGTGCCAGCAGCCCCCGGACTGTGGCCGATACGCAGTATTTT
CASSPRTVADTQYF
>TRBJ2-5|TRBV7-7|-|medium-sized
TGTGCTAGCAGCATAACAGGGCCGGGGGAGACCCAGTACTTC
CASSITGPGETQYF
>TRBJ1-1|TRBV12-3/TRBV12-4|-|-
TGTGCCAGCAGTTTTCGGCAGGGTGCTTCCTCGAACACTGAAGCTTTCTTT
CASSFRQGASSNTEAFF
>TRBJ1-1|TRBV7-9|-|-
TGTGCTAGCAGCTTAGGAGAGAACACTGAAGCTTTCTTT
CASSLGENTEAFF
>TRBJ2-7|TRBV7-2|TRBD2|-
TGTGCCAGCAGCTTTCGACTAGCGGTTTACGAGCAGTACTTC
CASSFRLAVYEQYF
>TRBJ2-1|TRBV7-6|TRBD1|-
TGTGCCAGGGGAGACAGGGGGCTTGGTAGCGTACACAATGAGCAGTTCTTC
CARGDRGLGSVHNEQFF
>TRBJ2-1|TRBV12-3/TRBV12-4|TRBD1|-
TGTGCCAGCAGTCCGGGACAGGACTACAATGAGCAGTTCTTC
CASSPGQDYNEQFF
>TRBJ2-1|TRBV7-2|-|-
TGTGCCAGCAGCCACGTGGGGAGTCTAGCGTATGAGCAGTTCTTC
CASSHVGSLAYEQFF
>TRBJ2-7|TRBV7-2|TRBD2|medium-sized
TGTGCCAGCAGCTTATCCGCTAGAGCGGGAGGCACCTACGAGCAGTACTTC
CASSLSARAGGTYEQYF
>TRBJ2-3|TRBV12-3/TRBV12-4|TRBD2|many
TGTGCCAGCCGGACTAGCGTAAGCACAGATACGCAGTATTTT
CASRTSVSTDTQYF
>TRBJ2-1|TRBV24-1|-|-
TGTGCCACCAGTGATTCCACAGGGAGGGGGTACAATGAGCAGTTCTTC
CATSDSTGRGYNEQFF
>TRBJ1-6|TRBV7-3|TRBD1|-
TGTGCCAGCAGCCCGGGGACAGGGGCAAATTCACCCCTCCACTTT
CASSPGTGANSPLHF
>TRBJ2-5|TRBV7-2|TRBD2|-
TGTGCCAGCAGCTTAAGCGCCCCTGGGGGAGGGCAAGAGACCCAGTACTTC
CASSLSAPGGGQETQYF
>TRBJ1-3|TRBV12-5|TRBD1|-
TGTGCTAGTGGTCCCGACAAGGGACAGAAAGGAAACACCATATATTTT
CASGPDKGQKGNTIYF
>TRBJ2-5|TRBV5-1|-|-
TGCGCCAGCAGCGACGATCCTTTACTAGCACGTAGTGAGCAGTACTTC
CASSDDPLLARSEQYF
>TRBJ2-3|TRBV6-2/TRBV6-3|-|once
TGTGCCAGCAGCCAGGGTGATTCAGATACGCAGTATTTT
CASSQGDSDTQYF
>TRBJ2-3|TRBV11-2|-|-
TGTGCCAGCAGCTTAAGTCATAACTCAGATACGCAGTATTTT
CASSLSHNSDTQYF
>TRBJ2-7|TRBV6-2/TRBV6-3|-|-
TGTGCCAGCAGTTACTCCTCAGGGTTCTCCTACGAGCAGTACTTC
CASSYSSGFSYEQYF
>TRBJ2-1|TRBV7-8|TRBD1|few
TGTGCCAGCAGCTTAGTTCAGGGGGCGGGAAATGAGCAGTTCTTC
CASSLVQGAGNEQFF
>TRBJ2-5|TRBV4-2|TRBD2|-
TGTGCCAGCAGCCAAGAGGCTCTAGCGGAGGGGGAGACCCAGTACTTC
CASSQEALAEGETQYF
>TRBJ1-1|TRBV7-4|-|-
TGTGCCAGCAGCACGACAGCAAACACTGAAGCTTTCTTT
CASSTTANTEAFF
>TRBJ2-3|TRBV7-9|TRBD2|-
TGTGCCAGCAGCACCGGACTAGCGGGTCACACAGATACGCAGTATTTT
CASSTGLAGHTDTQYF
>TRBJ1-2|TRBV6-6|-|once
TGTGCCAGCAGTTACGACCAGAACTATGGCTACACCTTC
CASSYDQNYGYTF
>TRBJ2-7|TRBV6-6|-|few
TGTGCCAGCAAGGCAGGGTTCCACGGAGCGGCCTCCTACGAGCAGTACTTC
CASKAGFHGAASYEQYF
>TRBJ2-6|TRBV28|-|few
TGTGCCAGCAGTATAGTGGCTGGGGCCAACGTCCTGACTTTC
CASSIVAGANVLTF
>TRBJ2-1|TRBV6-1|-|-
TGTGCCAGCACCACGGGCCTCTACAATGAGCAGTTCTTC
CASTTGLYNEQFF
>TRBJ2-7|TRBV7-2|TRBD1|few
TGTGCCAGCGCCCAACAGGGGCCCCTAACCTACGAGCAGTACTTC
CASAQQGPLTYEQYF
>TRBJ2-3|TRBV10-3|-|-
TGTGCCATCGGGCGGCCGCCGAGCACAGATACGCAGTATTTT
CAIGRPPSTDTQYF
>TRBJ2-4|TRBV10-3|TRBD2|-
TGTGCCATCAGTGTCCCCGATACTAGCGGGTTTACAATGAGCAGTTCTTTC
CAISVPDTSGFTMSSSF
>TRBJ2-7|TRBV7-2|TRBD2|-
TGTGCCAGCAGCTTAGACGGTGCTAGCGGGAGTATAAGTGAGCAGTACTTC
CASSLDGASGSISEQYF
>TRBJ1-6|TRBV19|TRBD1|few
TGTGCCAGTAGTACCCGGACAGGGGGCAAAGATTCACCCCTCCACTTT
CASSTRTGGKDSPLHF
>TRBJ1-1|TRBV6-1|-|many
TGTGCCAGCAGGTTAGGGGGTAGGGGCGCACGAGGCACTGAAGCTTTCTTT
CASRLGGRGARGTEAFF
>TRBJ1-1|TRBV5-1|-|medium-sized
TGCGCCAGCAGCTTGGCCAAGGGGGGCACTGAAGCTTTCTTT
CASSLAKGGTEAFF
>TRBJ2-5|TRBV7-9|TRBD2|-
TGTGCCAGCAGTCGACCGGGACTAGCCGGAGTGGAGACCCAGTACTTC
CASSRPGLAGVETQYF
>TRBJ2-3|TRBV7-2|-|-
TGTGCCAGCAGCTTATTTTTCACGCCAGATACGCAGTATTTT
CASSLFFTPDTQYF
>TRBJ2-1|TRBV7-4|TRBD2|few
TGTGCCAGCAGCCCCGCGACTAGCGGGAGGACAGATACGCAGTTCTTC
CASSPATSGRTDTQFF
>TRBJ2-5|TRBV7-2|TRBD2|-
TGTGCCAGCAGCGGCGGGACTAGCCCCTACCAAGAGACCCAGTACTTC
CASSGGTSPYQETQYF
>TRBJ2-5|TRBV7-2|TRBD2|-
TGTGCCAGCAGCTTAGGGGGAGGGTCCTACAATGAGCAGTACTTC
CASSLGGGSYNEQYF